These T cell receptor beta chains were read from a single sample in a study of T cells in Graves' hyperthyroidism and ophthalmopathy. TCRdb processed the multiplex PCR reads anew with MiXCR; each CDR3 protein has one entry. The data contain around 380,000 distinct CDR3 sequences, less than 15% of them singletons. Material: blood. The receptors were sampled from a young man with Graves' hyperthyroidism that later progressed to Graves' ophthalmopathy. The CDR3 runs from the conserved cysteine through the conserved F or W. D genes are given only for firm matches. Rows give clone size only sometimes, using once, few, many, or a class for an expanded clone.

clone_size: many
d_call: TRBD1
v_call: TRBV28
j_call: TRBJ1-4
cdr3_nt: TGTGCCAGCAGCCTGGGACAGGCTAATGAAAAACTGTTTTTT
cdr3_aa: CASSLGQANEKLFF

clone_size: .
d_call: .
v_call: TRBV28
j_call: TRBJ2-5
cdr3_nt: TGTGCCAGCAGTTTAGCCGCAGCGGAGCCCCAGTACTTC
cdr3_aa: CASSLAAAEPQYF

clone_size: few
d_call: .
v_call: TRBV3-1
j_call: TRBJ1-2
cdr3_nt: TGTGCCAGCAGCCAAGTACCCGGGACCCTCCCTTATGGCTACACCTTC
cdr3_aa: CASSQVPGTLPYGYTF

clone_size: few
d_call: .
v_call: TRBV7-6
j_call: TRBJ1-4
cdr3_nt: TGTGCCAGCAGCCTCCCCGGGGGTTCCGGTGAAAAACTGTTTTTT
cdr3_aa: CASSLPGGSGEKLFF

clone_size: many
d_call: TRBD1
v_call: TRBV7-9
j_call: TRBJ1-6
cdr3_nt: TGTGCCAGCAGCCACAGGGGGCTCAATTCACCCCTCCACTTT
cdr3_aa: CASSHRGLNSPLHF

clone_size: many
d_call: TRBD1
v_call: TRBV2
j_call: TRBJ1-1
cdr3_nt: TGTGCCAGCAGTGTTACAGGGGGCGCGTACACTGAAGCTTTCTTT
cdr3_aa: CASSVTGGAYTEAFF

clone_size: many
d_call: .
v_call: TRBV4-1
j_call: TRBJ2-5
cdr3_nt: TGCGCCAGCAGCCAAGACCTTAGCGGTACCCAGTACTTC
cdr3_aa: CASSQDLSGTQYF

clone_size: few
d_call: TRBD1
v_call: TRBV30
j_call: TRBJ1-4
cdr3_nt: TGTGCCTGGGAGACAGGGCCGGATGAAAAACTGTTTTTT
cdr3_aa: CAWETGPDEKLFF

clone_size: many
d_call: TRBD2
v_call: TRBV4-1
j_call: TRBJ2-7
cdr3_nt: TGCGCCAGCAGCCAGACTAGCGGGGGTTCCTACGAGCAGTACTTC
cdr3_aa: CASSQTSGGSYEQYF

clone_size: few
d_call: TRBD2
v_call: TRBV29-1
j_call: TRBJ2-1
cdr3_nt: TGCAGCGTCGATCTAGCGGGGGGAAACAATGAGCAGTTCTTC
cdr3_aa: CSVDLAGGNNEQFF

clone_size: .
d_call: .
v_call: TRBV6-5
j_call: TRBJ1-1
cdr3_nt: TGTGCCAGCAGTTACTCGAGACGCGGCGGTAATGAAGCTTTCTTT
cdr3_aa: CASSYSRRGGNEAFF